The TCR beta chain described here comes from a study of blood T cell repertoires in COVID-19 (dated by TCRdb to the early 2020s). Background on the whole study: Collaborator samples came from the United States, Italy and Spain and covered acute and convalescent phases of COVID-19. The prospective study material was composed of cDNA or gDNA derived from T cells, B-cell-depleted T cells, or PBMCs. Subjects who had been exposed to COVID-19, were actively infected with it, or had recovered from it provided the deeply sampled blood TCRbeta repertoires that made up the dataset. The repertoires were released in a freely available public database meant as a resource for research on the immune response to SARS-CoV-2. Samples came from the ongoing ImmuneRACE study (first 160 participants) plus 1,254 subjects from 6 global collaborators. The sample metadata nearly always contained a de-identified subject ID, COVID-19 status, age in years and sex. Where HLA class I and class II types were available, the types were taken from metadata supplied by the sample provider, not from assay-based typing. Broad study findings and their caveats: The amount of clinical and demographic metadata varied by source and participant and was provided uncurated.

Collaborating institutions collected whole blood in K2EDTA tubes following their own protocols. For TCRbeta analysis, collaborators shipped samples in one of three forms: frozen whole blood, isolated PBMCs, or DNA extracted from either of those sample types. To note about this clone: Which antigen it targets is not known. Base qualities are not recorded, but no much larger clone differs from it by a single base.

TCRbeta CDR3 regions were amplified from genomic DNA by means of the immunoSEQ Assay, a bias-controlled multiplex PCR. The authors' analysis ran thus. The number of nucleated cells in each sample was estimated by amplification of reference gene primers within the assay. Sequence reads were collapsed and filtered to measure the absolute abundance of every unique TCRbeta CDR3 rearrangement. For each sample, productive Simpson clonality was calculated as the square root of Simpson's diversity index across productive rearrangements. TCRdb holds this immuneACCESS table with in-frame rearrangements only. Some clones are missing; in checked studies, unresolved V genes explain under half, and the rest has no known cause. The V and J calls and the clone size are those of that table, but D and trimming were determined from the DNA. This sample holds about 170,000 clones; about 87% were observed only once. Clones ranked in the top ten supply roughly 3.7% of the sample.

There are 20 amino acids in the CDR3, from cysteine to phenylalanine inclusive. Solely the CDR3 DNA is kept, with 60 bases framed from the first base. A distance of 22 bases separates the germline ends of V and J, which lose 4 bases and 0 bases respectively. The germline V gene provides CDR1 KGHSH and CDR2 LQKENI. Material: peripheral blood. This clonotype was sampled from a young man with active or convalescent COVID-19. This receptor chain uses TRBV18 and TRBJ2-6; a tentative D call is TRBD1 (5 bases match). The DNA sequence is TGTGCCAGCTCACTCCTCCCTCCCAGGGCCCTCTTCTCTGGGGCCAACGTCCTGACTTTC. Translated, this is CASSLLPPRALFSGANVLTF.